These 5 T cell receptor beta chains came from one sample sequenced in a study of T-cell reconstitution after alpha-beta-depleted transplantation in children. Unique molecular identifiers were used to barcode this TCRbeta library. TCRdb ran MiXCR on the PCR reads and lists one entry per CDR3 protein. The sample lists 450,000 to 600,000 distinct CDR3 sequences, roughly 10% occurring once. Sample: PBMCs, taken before TCRalphabeta/CD19-depleted stem cell transplant. The receptors come from a child aged 2 to 10 with inherited bone marrow failure, due to receive a stem cell transplant.

This chain uses TRBV11-2 with TRBJ2-5; D is uncertain. Per germline, CDR1 SGHAT and CDR2 FQNNGV. This CDR3 is built from 11 residues. Trimming left V 3 bases short and J 8 bases short, with 7 bases between. CDR3 loop: CASSFLGTQYF. CDR3 nucleotides: TGTGCCAGCAGCTTTTTGGGAACCCAGTACTTC.

The gene calls are TRBV6-5 and TRBJ1-2; the D is unclear. Trimming pared 2 bases from V and 3 bases from J, leaving 10 bases between. Germline V gives CDR1 MNHEY, CDR2 SVGAGI. This CDR3 region has 14 residues. The CDR3 coding sequence is TGTGCCAGCAGTTACGGCAGGAGGGACTATGGCTACACCTTC. Encoded protein: CASSYGRRDYGYTF.

J is TRBJ2-3 and V is TRBV5-6, with D possibly matching TRBD2 (6 bases). Trimming took 2 bases from V and 1 from J, leaving 17 bases between them. The germline V gene has CDR1 SGHDT and CDR2 YYEEEE. The CDR3 is 17 residues long. CDR3 residues: CASSFITGGSRTDTQYF. The CDR3 nucleotides are TGTGCCAGCAGCTTCATAACCGGAGGGAGTCGCACAGATACGCAGTATTTT. Full variable domain (missing parts from reference TRBV5-6 and TRBJ2-3): DAGVTQSPTHLIKTRGQQVTLRCSPKSGHDTVSWYQQALGQGPQFIFQYYEEEERQRGNFPDRFSGHQFPNYSSELNVNALLLGDSALYLCASSFITGGSRTDTQYFGPGTRLTVL.

This clonotype was observed at least ten times. The rearrangement links TRBV13 to TRBJ2-3; the match to TRBD2 covers 13 bases. V was clipped by 2 bases and J by 5 bases; unmatched bases: 7. Germline values: CDR1 PRHDT, CDR2 FYEKMQ (reference sequence). This CDR3 contains 17 residues. CDR3 region: CASSLPLAGGRGDTQYF. Here the CDR3 DNA reads TGTGCCAGCAGCTTACCACTAGCGGGAGGGAGAGGAGATACGCAGTATTTT. The full variable domain, completed using reference TRBV13 and TRBJ2-3, is AAGVIQSPRHLIKEKRETATLKCYPIPRHDTVYWYQQGPGQDPQFLISFYEKMQSDKGSIPDRFSAQQFSDYHSELNMSSLELGDSALYFCASSLPLAGGRGDTQYFGPGTRLTVL.

The CDR3 DNA follows: TGTGCCAGCAGTTTCACCGGGACAGGGGGATATAGCAATCAGCCCCAGCATTTT. Its translation is CASSFTGTGGYSNQPQHF. The V call is TRBV6-2 or TRBV6-3, the J call TRBJ1-5, with 11 nucleotides matching TRBD1. CDR1 and CDR2 from the germline V gene are MNHEY and SVGEGT. Unmatched junction bases numbered 8, after V lost 4 bases and J lost 0 bases. The CDR3 is 18 residues long.